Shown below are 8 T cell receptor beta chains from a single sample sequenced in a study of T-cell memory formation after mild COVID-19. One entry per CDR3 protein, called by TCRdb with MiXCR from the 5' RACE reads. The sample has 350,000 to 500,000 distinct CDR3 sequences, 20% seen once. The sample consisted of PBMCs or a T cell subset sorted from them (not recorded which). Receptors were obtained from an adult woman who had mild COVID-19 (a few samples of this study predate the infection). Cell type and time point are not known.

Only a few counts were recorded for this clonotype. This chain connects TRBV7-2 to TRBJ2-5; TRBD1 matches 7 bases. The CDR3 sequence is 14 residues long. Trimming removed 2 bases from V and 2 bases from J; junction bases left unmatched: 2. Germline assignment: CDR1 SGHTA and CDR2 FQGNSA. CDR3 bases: TGTGCCAGCAGCTTAAGCAGGGGGCAAGAGACCCAGTACTTC. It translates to CASSLSRGQETQYF.

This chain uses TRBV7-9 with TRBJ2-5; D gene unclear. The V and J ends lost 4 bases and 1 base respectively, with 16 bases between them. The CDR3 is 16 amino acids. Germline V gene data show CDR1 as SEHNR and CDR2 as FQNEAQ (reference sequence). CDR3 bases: TGTGCCAGCAGCTCCCTTTTCGGGCCGATCCAAGAGACCCAGTACTTC. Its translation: CASSSLFGPIQETQYF.

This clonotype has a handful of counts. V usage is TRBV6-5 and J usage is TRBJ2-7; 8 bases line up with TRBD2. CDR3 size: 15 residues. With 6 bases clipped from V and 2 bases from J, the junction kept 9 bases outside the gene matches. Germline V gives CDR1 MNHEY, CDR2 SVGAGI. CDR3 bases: TGTGCCAGCAGAGCGAGTACTAGCGGCACCTACGAGCAGTACTTC. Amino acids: CASRASTSGTYEQYF.

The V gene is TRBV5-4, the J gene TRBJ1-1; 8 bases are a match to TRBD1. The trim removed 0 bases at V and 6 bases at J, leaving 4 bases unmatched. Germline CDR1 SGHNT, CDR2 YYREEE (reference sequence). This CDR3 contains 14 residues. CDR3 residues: CASSLDRGSAEAFF. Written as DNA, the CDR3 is TGTGCCAGCAGCTTGGACAGGGGGAGCGCTGAAGCTTTCTTT.

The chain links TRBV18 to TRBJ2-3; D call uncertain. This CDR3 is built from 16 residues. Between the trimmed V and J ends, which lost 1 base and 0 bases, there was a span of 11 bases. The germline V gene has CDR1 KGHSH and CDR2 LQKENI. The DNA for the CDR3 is TGTGCCAGCTCACCACTTATGGGTCTTAGCACAGATACGCAGTATTTT. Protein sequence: CASSPLMGLSTDTQYF.

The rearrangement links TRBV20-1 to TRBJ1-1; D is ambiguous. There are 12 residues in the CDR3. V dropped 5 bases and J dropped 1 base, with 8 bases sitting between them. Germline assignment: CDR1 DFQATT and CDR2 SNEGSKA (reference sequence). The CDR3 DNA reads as TGCAGTGCTTCTGAAGAGAACACTGAAGCTTTCTTT. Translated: CSASEENTEAFF.

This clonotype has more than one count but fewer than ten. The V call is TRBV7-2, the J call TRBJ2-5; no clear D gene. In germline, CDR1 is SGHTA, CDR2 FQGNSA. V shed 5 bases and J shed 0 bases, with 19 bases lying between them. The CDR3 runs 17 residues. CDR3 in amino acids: CASSPNGAVTYQETQYF. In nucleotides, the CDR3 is TGTGCCAGCAGCCCTAATGGTGCGGTTACGTACCAAGAGACCCAGTACTTC.

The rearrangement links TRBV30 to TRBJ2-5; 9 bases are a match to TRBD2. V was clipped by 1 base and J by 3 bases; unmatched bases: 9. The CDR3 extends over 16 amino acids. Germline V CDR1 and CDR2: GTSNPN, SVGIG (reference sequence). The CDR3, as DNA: TGTGCCTGGAGTGCACTCCGGACTAGCGCCAAAGAGACCCAGTACTTC. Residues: CAWSALRTSAKETQYF.